This is a list of T cell receptor beta chains from one sample in a study of PD-L1 blockade in urothelial cancer. Profiled with immunoSEQ multiplex PCR; TCRdb holds only in-frame clones, not every one. Here the sample spans 90,000 to 100,000 clones, roughly 89% being singletons. Material: PBMCs, obtained around atezolizumab (anti-PD-L1) treatment. The receptors derive from a man aged 55 to 69 with urothelial cancer. Each CDR3 is given with its conserved first and last residue. A D gene is named only where the DNA matches it firmly. Where a row states a size, it is once, few, many or the class of an expanded clone; other rows omit it.

>once|TRBJ1-2|TRBD1|TRBV10-3
CAITPGRQGSGYTF
TGTGCCATCACTCCGGGGCGACAGGGGAGTGGCTACACCTTC
>NA|TRBJ2-1|NA|TRBV5-1
CASSLGTSSYNEQFF
TGCGCCAGCAGCTTGGGCACGAGCTCCTACAATGAGCAGTTCTTC
>NA|TRBJ1-1|NA|TRBV7-6
CASSLEGSRPKNTEAFF
TGTGCCAGCAGCTTAGAAGGAAGCAGGCCTAAGAACACTGAAGCTTTCTTT
>NA|TRBJ2-3|TRBD2|TRBV7-2
CASSRRTSGGRDTQYF
TGTGCCAGCAGCCGCCGGACTAGCGGGGGTAGAGATACGCAGTATTTT
>NA|TRBJ1-1|TRBD1|TRBV9
CASSAGTVDAEAFF
TGTGCCAGCAGCGCCGGGACAGTTGATGCTGAAGCTTTCTTT
>NA|TRBJ2-7|TRBD2|TRBV19
CASSIRTSGMDEQYF
TGTGCCAGTAGTATCAGGACTAGCGGGATGGACGAGCAGTACTTC
>once|TRBJ2-1|TRBD2|TRBV7-3
CASSLGTSGLNEQFF
TGTGCCAGCAGCCTAGGGACTAGCGGGCTTAATGAGCAGTTCTTC
>NA|TRBJ2-5|TRBD2|TRBV5-1
CASSLEGTSGEIQYF
TGCGCCAGCAGCTTGGAAGGGACTAGCGGAGAAATCCAGTACTTC
>NA|TRBJ2-7|NA|TRBV30
CAWTLGGSLSYEQYF
TGTGCCTGGACGCTCGGCGGGTCCCTCTCCTACGAGCAGTACTTC
>NA|TRBJ2-7|TRBD1|TRBV28
CASSRGDRGFPYEQYF
TGTGCCAGCAGTCGCGGGGACAGGGGGTTTCCCTACGAGCAGTACTTC
>NA|TRBJ2-5|NA|TRBV30
CAWSLAGYETQYF
TGTGCCTGGAGTTTGGCGGGTTATGAGACCCAGTACTTC
>once|TRBJ1-4|NA|TRBV6-5
CASRPAGEIGKLFF
TGTGCCAGCCGTCCCGCAGGCGAGATTGGAAAACTGTTTTTT